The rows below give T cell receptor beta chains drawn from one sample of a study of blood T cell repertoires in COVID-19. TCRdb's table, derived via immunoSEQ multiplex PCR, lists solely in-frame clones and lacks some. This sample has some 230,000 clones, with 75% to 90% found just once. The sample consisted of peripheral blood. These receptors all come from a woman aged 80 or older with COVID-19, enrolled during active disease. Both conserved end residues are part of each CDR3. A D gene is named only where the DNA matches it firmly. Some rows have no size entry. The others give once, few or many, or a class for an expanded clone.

cdr3_aa: CASSFGSGANVLTF
cdr3_nt: TGTGCCAGCTCATTCGGCTCTGGGGCCAACGTCCTGACTTTC
d_call: .
j_call: TRBJ2-6
cdr3_length: 14
clone_size: .
v_call: TRBV18

cdr3_aa: CASGETGYNEQFF
cdr3_nt: TGTGCCAGCGGGGAGACGGGATACAATGAGCAGTTCTTC
d_call: .
j_call: TRBJ2-1
cdr3_length: 13
clone_size: .
v_call: TRBV2

cdr3_aa: CASSQTSGGNTGELFF
cdr3_nt: TGCGCCAGCAGCCAGACTAGCGGGGGCAACACCGGGGAGCTGTTTTTT
d_call: TRBD2
j_call: TRBJ2-2
cdr3_length: 16
clone_size: .
v_call: TRBV5-1

cdr3_aa: CASSKQRGHSNQPQHF
cdr3_nt: TGTGCCAGCAGCAAGCAAAGGGGGCATAGCAATCAGCCCCAGCATTTT
d_call: TRBD1
j_call: TRBJ1-5
cdr3_length: 16
clone_size: .
v_call: TRBV5-8

cdr3_aa: CASSQGGLSPYEQYF
cdr3_nt: TGCGCCAGCAGCCAAGGGGGACTTTCACCCTACGAGCAGTACTTC
d_call: .
j_call: TRBJ2-7
cdr3_length: 15
clone_size: .
v_call: TRBV4-1

cdr3_aa: CASSEGGQGKNEQYF
cdr3_nt: TGTGCCAGCAGTGAAGGGGGACAGGGGAAGAACGAGCAGTACTTC
d_call: TRBD1
j_call: TRBJ2-7
cdr3_length: 15
clone_size: .
v_call: TRBV6-1

cdr3_aa: CASSPTDSNYGYTF
cdr3_nt: TGTGCCAGCTCACCGACAGACTCTAACTATGGCTACACCTTC
d_call: .
j_call: TRBJ1-2
cdr3_length: 14
clone_size: .
v_call: TRBV18

cdr3_aa: CASSPRHSLQHF
cdr3_nt: TGTGCCAGCAGCCCCCGACACTCACTCCAGCATTTT
d_call: .
j_call: TRBJ1-5
cdr3_length: 12
clone_size: .
v_call: TRBV12-3/TRBV12-4

cdr3_aa: CASSFTSGGPYEQFF
cdr3_nt: TGTGCCAGCAGCTTTACTAGCGGGGGGCCGTATGAGCAGTTCTTC
d_call: TRBD2
j_call: TRBJ2-1
cdr3_length: 15
clone_size: .
v_call: TRBV11-2

cdr3_aa: CASSPATGNTEAFF
cdr3_nt: TGTGCCAGCTCACCAGCGACAGGGAACACTGAAGCTTTCTTT
d_call: .
j_call: TRBJ1-1
cdr3_length: 14
clone_size: .
v_call: TRBV18

cdr3_aa: CASSPTVPIRAGETEAFF
cdr3_nt: TGTGCCAGCAGCCCGACCGTACCTATTAGGGCGGGGGAAACTGAAGCTTTCTTT
d_call: .
j_call: TRBJ1-1
cdr3_length: 18
clone_size: .
v_call: TRBV11-2

cdr3_aa: CASSPQGKNEAFF
cdr3_nt: TGTGCCAGCTCACCACAGGGGAAGAATGAAGCTTTCTTT
d_call: .
j_call: TRBJ1-1
cdr3_length: 13
clone_size: .
v_call: TRBV18

cdr3_aa: CASNTQGSETQYF
cdr3_nt: TGTGCCAGTAATACACAGGGTTCAGAGACCCAGTACTTC
d_call: .
j_call: TRBJ2-5
cdr3_length: 13
clone_size: .
v_call: TRBV19

cdr3_aa: CASSIGTGPNEKLFF
cdr3_nt: TGTGCCAGTAGTATCGGGACAGGACCAAATGAAAAACTGTTTTTT
d_call: TRBD1
j_call: TRBJ1-4
cdr3_length: 15
clone_size: .
v_call: TRBV19

cdr3_aa: CASSPRRPGNEQYF
cdr3_nt: TGTGCCAGCTCACCAAGGAGGCCGGGGAACGAGCAGTACTTC
d_call: .
j_call: TRBJ2-7
cdr3_length: 14
clone_size: .
v_call: TRBV18

cdr3_aa: CASSGGGQGAPSAPLHF
cdr3_nt: TGTGCCAGCAGCGGTGGGGGACAGGGGGCGCCGAGTGCCCCCCTCCACTTT
d_call: TRBD1
j_call: TRBJ1-6
cdr3_length: 17
clone_size: once
v_call: TRBV2

cdr3_aa: CASSLAGVGTGELFF
cdr3_nt: TGTGCCAGCAGTCTAGCGGGAGTAGGCACCGGGGAGCTGTTTTTT
d_call: TRBD2
j_call: TRBJ2-2
cdr3_length: 15
clone_size: .
v_call: TRBV28

cdr3_aa: CASSLGQGGNANQPQHF
cdr3_nt: TGCGCCAGCAGCTTGGGCCAGGGCGGGAACGCTAATCAGCCCCAGCATTTT
d_call: .
j_call: TRBJ1-5
cdr3_length: 17
clone_size: .
v_call: TRBV5-1

cdr3_aa: CAWRNGQETQYF
cdr3_nt: TGTGCCTGGAGGAACGGCCAAGAGACCCAGTACTTC
d_call: .
j_call: TRBJ2-5
cdr3_length: 12
clone_size: .
v_call: TRBV30

cdr3_aa: CASSEYGLAQGARRETQYF
cdr3_nt: TGTGCCAGCAGTGAATATGGATTGGCACAGGGGGCTCGGAGAGAGACCCAGTACTTC
d_call: TRBD1
j_call: TRBJ2-5
cdr3_length: 19
clone_size: .
v_call: TRBV6-1

cdr3_aa: CASSLGGTPGRGYTF
cdr3_nt: TGTGCCAGCAGCTTAGGCGGGACCCCGGGGAGAGGCTACACCTTC
d_call: .
j_call: TRBJ1-2
cdr3_length: 15
clone_size: .
v_call: TRBV7-9

cdr3_aa: CASSLDSGAGNTIYF
cdr3_nt: TGCGCCAGCAGCTTGGACAGCGGGGCTGGAAACACCATATATTTT
d_call: .
j_call: TRBJ1-3
cdr3_length: 15
clone_size: .
v_call: TRBV5-1

cdr3_aa: CASSKTTGIGNTGELFF
cdr3_nt: TGTGCCAGCAGCAAAACCACAGGGATAGGTAACACCGGGGAGCTGTTTTTT
d_call: .
j_call: TRBJ2-2
cdr3_length: 17
clone_size: .
v_call: TRBV21-1

cdr3_aa: CASSEDYEQYF
cdr3_nt: TGTGCCAGCTCGGAGGATTACGAGCAGTACTTC
d_call: .
j_call: TRBJ2-7
cdr3_length: 11
clone_size: .
v_call: TRBV18

cdr3_aa: CASSLQGTNEKLFF
cdr3_nt: TGTGCCAGCAGTCTTCAGGGGACTAATGAAAAACTGTTTTTT
d_call: .
j_call: TRBJ1-4
cdr3_length: 14
clone_size: once
v_call: TRBV13

cdr3_aa: CASSFRDGAGGYTF
cdr3_nt: TGCGCCAGCAGCTTTAGGGATGGGGCTGGTGGCTACACCTTC
d_call: .
j_call: TRBJ1-2
cdr3_length: 14
clone_size: once
v_call: TRBV5-1

cdr3_aa: CASSLQGRPGTIYF
cdr3_nt: TGTGCCAGCAGCTTACAGGGTCGCCCAGGCACCATATATTTT
d_call: .
j_call: TRBJ1-3
cdr3_length: 14
clone_size: .
v_call: TRBV5-5

cdr3_aa: CASSMGGQLNEKLFF
cdr3_nt: TGTGCCAGTAGTATGGGTGGACAGCTTAATGAAAAACTGTTTTTT
d_call: .
j_call: TRBJ1-4
cdr3_length: 15
clone_size: .
v_call: TRBV19

cdr3_aa: CASSATTGTSRETQYF
cdr3_nt: TGTGCCAGCAGCGCCACCACCGGGACTAGCAGGGAGACCCAGTACTTC
d_call: TRBD2
j_call: TRBJ2-5
cdr3_length: 16
clone_size: .
v_call: TRBV11-2

cdr3_aa: CAWSGQLNTEAFF
cdr3_nt: TGTGCCTGGAGTGGACAGTTGAACACTGAAGCTTTCTTT
d_call: .
j_call: TRBJ1-1
cdr3_length: 13
clone_size: .
v_call: TRBV30

cdr3_aa: CASSSTGRGRDEQFF
cdr3_nt: TGTGCCAGCAGCTCTACCGGGCGGGGGAGAGATGAGCAGTTCTTC
d_call: TRBD2
j_call: TRBJ2-1
cdr3_length: 15
clone_size: .
v_call: TRBV11-2

cdr3_aa: CASKVEGGQTYGYTF
cdr3_nt: TGTGCCAGTAAGGTGGAGGGAGGGCAGACCTATGGCTACACCTTC
d_call: .
j_call: TRBJ1-2
cdr3_length: 15
clone_size: .
v_call: TRBV19

cdr3_aa: CASSLVGAGNTIYF
cdr3_nt: TGCGCCAGCAGCCTCGTCGGGGCTGGAAACACCATATATTTT
d_call: .
j_call: TRBJ1-3
cdr3_length: 14
clone_size: .
v_call: TRBV5-1

cdr3_aa: CASSSQQGLNTEAFF
cdr3_nt: TGTGCCAGCAGCTCCCAACAGGGATTGAACACTGAAGCTTTCTTT
d_call: .
j_call: TRBJ1-1
cdr3_length: 15
clone_size: .
v_call: TRBV11-2

cdr3_aa: CASSYTGTGSSYEQYF
cdr3_nt: TGTGCCAGCTCATATACCGGGACAGGGTCATCCTACGAGCAGTACTTC
d_call: TRBD1
j_call: TRBJ2-7
cdr3_length: 16
clone_size: once
v_call: TRBV18

cdr3_aa: CASSRVPGTEAFF
cdr3_nt: TGCGCCAGCAGCCGGGTCCCGGGGACTGAAGCTTTCTTT
d_call: .
j_call: TRBJ1-1
cdr3_length: 13
clone_size: many
v_call: TRBV4-1

cdr3_aa: CASSKGKRPRTF
cdr3_nt: TGTGCCAGCAGCAAAGGAAAACGGCCGCGGACCTTC
d_call: .
j_call: TRBJ1-2
cdr3_length: 12
clone_size: .
v_call: TRBV21-1

cdr3_aa: CASSQDPPLTSGFYNEQFF
cdr3_nt: TGCGCCAGCAGCCAAGATCCACCGCTGACTAGCGGATTTTACAATGAGCAGTTCTTC
d_call: TRBD2
j_call: TRBJ2-1
cdr3_length: 19
clone_size: .
v_call: TRBV4-3

cdr3_aa: CASSLVGGSRRDTQYF
cdr3_nt: TGCGCCAGCAGCTTGGTGGGCGGGAGCAGGAGAGATACGCAGTATTTT
d_call: TRBD2
j_call: TRBJ2-3
cdr3_length: 16
clone_size: .
v_call: TRBV5-1

cdr3_aa: CASSYLRGQRNTGELFF
cdr3_nt: TGTGCCAGCAGTTACTTACGGGGACAGCGGAACACCGGGGAGCTGTTTTTT
d_call: TRBD1
j_call: TRBJ2-2
cdr3_length: 17
clone_size: .
v_call: TRBV7-2

cdr3_aa: CASSQDFGTTNTEAFF
cdr3_nt: TGTGCCAGCAGCCAAGATTTTGGGACAACGAACACTGAAGCTTTCTTT
d_call: .
j_call: TRBJ1-1
cdr3_length: 16
clone_size: .
v_call: TRBV4-2

cdr3_aa: CATSSFYEQYF
cdr3_nt: TGTGCCACCTCCTCCTTCTACGAGCAGTACTTC
d_call: .
j_call: TRBJ2-7
cdr3_length: 11
clone_size: few
v_call: TRBV6-5